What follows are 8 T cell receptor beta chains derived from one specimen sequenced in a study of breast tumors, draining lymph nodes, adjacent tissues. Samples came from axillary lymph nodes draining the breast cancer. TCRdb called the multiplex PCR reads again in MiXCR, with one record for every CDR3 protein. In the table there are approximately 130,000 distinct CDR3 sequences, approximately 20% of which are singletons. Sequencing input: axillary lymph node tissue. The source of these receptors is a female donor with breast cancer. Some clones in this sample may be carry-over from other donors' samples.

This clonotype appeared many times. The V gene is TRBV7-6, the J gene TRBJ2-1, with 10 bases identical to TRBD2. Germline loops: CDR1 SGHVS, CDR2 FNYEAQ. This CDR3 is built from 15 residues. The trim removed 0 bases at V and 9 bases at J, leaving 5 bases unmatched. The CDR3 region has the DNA TGTGCCAGCAGCTTAGCCTTAGCGGGAGGTTCTGAGCAGTTCTTC. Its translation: CASSLALAGGSEQFF.

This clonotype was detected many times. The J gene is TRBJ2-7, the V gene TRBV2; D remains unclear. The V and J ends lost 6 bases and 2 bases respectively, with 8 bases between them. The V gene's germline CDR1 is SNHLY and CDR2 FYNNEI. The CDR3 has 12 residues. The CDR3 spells CASSGHTYEQYF. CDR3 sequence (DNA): TGTGCCAGCAGCGGCCATACCTACGAGCAGTACTTC.

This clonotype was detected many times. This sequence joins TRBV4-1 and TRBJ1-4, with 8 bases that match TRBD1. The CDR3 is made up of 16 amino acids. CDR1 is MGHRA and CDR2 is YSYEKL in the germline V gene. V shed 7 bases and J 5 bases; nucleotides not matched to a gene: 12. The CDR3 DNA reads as TGCGCCAGCACCCCAAGCTTGGACAGGGTGAATGAAAAACTGTTTTTT. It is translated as CASTPSLDRVNEKLFF.

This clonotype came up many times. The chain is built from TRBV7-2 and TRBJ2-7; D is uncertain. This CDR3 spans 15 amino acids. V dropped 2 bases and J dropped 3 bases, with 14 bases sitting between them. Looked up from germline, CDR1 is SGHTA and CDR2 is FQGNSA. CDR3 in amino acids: CASSLNGGPGYEQYF. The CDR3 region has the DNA TGTGCCAGCAGCTTAAACGGCGGCCCAGGCTACGAGCAGTACTTC.

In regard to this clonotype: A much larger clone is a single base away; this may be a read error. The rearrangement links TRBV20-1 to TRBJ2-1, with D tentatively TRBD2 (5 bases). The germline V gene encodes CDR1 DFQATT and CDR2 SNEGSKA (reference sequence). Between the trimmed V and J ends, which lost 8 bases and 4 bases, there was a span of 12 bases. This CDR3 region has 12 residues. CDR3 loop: CSTTSGYNEQFF. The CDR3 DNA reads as TGCAGTACCACATCGGGGTACAATGAGCAGTTCTTC.

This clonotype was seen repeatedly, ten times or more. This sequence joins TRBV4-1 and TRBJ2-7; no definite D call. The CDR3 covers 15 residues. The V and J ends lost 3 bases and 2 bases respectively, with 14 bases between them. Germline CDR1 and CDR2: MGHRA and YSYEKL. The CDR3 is CASSHSLGRTYEQYF. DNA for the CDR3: TGCGCCAGCAGCCATTCTCTCGGACGGACCTACGAGCAGTACTTC.

CDR3 nucleotide sequence: TGCAGTGCTGGACTAGCGGGAGACACGCAGTATTTT. Its translation is CSAGLAGDTQYF. V and J are TRBV20-1 and TRBJ2-3; 13 nucleotides agree with TRBD2. Looked up from germline, CDR1 is DFQATT and CDR2 is SNEGSKA (reference sequence). The CDR3 length is 12 residues. The ends lost 5 bases at V and 9 bases at J; junction bases unmatched: 2.

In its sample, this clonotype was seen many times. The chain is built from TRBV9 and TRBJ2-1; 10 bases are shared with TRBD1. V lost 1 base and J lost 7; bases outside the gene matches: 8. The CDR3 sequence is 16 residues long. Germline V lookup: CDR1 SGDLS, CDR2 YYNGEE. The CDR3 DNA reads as TGTGCCAGCAGCGTACTCCGGGACAGGGGCCCTAATGAGCAGTTCTTC. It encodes CASSVLRDRGPNEQFF.